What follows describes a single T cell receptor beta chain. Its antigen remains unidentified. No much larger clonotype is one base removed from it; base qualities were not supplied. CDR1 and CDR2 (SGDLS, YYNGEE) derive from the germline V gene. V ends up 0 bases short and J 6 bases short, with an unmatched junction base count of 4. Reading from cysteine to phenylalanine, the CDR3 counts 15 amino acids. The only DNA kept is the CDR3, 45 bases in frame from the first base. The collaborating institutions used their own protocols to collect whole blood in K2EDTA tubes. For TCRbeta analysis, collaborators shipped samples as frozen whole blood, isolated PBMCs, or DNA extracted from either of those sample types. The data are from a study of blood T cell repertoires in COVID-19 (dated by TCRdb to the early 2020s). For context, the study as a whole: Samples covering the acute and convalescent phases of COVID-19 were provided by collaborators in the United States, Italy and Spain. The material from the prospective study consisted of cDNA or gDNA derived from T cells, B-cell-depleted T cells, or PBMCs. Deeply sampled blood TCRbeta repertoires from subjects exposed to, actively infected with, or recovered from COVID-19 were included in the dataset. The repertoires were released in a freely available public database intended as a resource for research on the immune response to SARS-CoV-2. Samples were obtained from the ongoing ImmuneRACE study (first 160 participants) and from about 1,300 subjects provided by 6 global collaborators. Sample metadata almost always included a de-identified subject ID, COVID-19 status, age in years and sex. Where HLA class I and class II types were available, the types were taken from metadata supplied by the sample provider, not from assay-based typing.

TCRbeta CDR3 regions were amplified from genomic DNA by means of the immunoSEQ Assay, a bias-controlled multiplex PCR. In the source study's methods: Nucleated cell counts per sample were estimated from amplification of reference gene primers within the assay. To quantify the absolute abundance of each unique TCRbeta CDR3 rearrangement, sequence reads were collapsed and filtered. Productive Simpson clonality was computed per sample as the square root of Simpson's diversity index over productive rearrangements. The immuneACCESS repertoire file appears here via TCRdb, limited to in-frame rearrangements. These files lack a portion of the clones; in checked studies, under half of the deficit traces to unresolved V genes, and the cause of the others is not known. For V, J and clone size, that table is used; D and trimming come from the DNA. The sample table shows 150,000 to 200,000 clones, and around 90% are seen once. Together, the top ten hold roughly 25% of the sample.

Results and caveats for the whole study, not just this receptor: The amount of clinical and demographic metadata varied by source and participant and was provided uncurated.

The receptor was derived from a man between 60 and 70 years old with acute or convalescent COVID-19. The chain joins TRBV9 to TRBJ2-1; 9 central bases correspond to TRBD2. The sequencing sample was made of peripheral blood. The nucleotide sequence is TGTGCCAGCAGCGTAGAGGGCGGGAGGGTCAATGAGCAGTTCTTC. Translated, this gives CASSVEGGRVNEQFF.